The present entry profiles one T cell receptor (beta chain) with its context. Antigen: not known. This entry belongs to a study of post-analysis software for immune sequencing data. Whole-study findings and limits: Four or five TRBV segments (TRBV5-6, TRBV5-1 and TRBV20-1 among them) occurred more frequently in patients than in controls.

cDNA libraries for TCR beta contained unique molecular identifiers. TCRdb called the PCR reads again in MiXCR, with one record for every CDR3 protein. The sample yields about 540,000 distinct CDR3 sequences, around 36% seen once. The CDR3 has 14 amino acids. CDR1 is SGHRS, CDR2 YFSETQ, per germline. The V and J ends lost 3 bases and 2 bases, in that order; junction bases with no gene match: 4. V and J are TRBV5-1 and TRBJ1-2, with TRBD1 matching over 7 bases. The sample was blood. This sequence originates from a girl aged 2-17 years with multiple sclerosis. The CDR3 is CASSSMTGNYGYTF. CDR3 in DNA: TGCGCCAGCAGCTCGATGACAGGGAACTATGGCTACACCTTC.